One TCR beta chain is described in this entry. Its target is not known. The treatment denotes: some 19 received Ad26.COV2.S at low or high dose, single or two shots; about 5 received placebo; per-sample allocation not given. Following the first vaccine or placebo injection, samples were taken on day 63. An Ad26 vector expressing Wuhan-strain SARS-CoV-2 spike constituted the vaccine. This sample is part of a study of Ad26.COV2.S vaccination and SARS-CoV-2 variants. The length of the CDR3 is 16 residues. Looked up from germline, CDR1 is MNHEY and CDR2 is SVGEGT. Trimming at V came to 4 bases and at J to 8 bases, leaving 12 bases not matched to a gene. Study conclusions and caveats: Those who received vaccine or placebo ended up with similar non-spike TCR breadth. Reports say spike-specific CD8+ and CD4+ T cell responses covered substantial breadth after vaccination. The analyses of TCR breadth and depth may have understated the size of total T cell responses.

Data came from immunoSEQ multiplex PCR; TCRdb stores just in-frame clones and leaves some out. Here the sample spans about 390,000 clones, around 92% being singletons. Here the sequenced sample was peripheral blood, taken in a trial of Ad26.COV2.S vaccine versus placebo. The clonotype comes from a person aged 18-60 years who received the Ad26.COV2.S COVID-19 vaccine or a placebo. The rearrangement uses TRBV6-2 or TRBV6-3 and TRBJ2-1, with 9 bases fitting TRBD2. The DNA for the CDR3 is TGTGCCAGCAGTTCGCCGGGACTAGCTTATATGGATGAGCAGTTCTTC. Encoded protein: CASSSPGLAYMDEQFF.